The T cell receptor beta chain under discussion was sequenced for a study of beta chain features in type 1 diabetes (dated by TCRdb to the late 2010s). About the study as a whole: No differences in mean age, gender distribution, total cell number or subset yield were found between patients and healthy donors. A total of 100 million to 140 million sorted cells were examined across all samples, and the number of cells per subset was strongly correlated with RNA yield. The study compared TCRB repertoires of sorted circulating CD4+ T cell subsets between recently diagnosed type 1 diabetes patients and matched healthy donors. Regulatory and stem cell-like memory subsets were isolated from only 8 patients and roughly 8 healthy donors, whereas naive and central memory subsets came from all 30 or so donors.

V is cut by 4 bases and J by 1 base, and the space between the germline ends is 16 bases. The CDR3 goes from the cysteine to the phenylalanine over 16 residues. This entry keeps only the CDR3 DNA: 48 bases, framed from base 1. The germline V gene yields SGHRS for CDR1 and YFSETQ for CDR2. The entire amount of isolated RNA was reverse transcribed using the High Capacity cDNA Reverse Transcription Kit, so the sequenced TCRB transcripts were expressed ones. Deep immunoSEQ sequencing was performed on naive, central memory and regulatory T cell samples, with an average of around 3.4 million total reads per sample. Sorted cells were lysed in RLT buffer and RNA was extracted with DNase-treated RNeasy Micro or Mini kits, depending on cell number. To prevent cross-contamination, every cell subset was processed on its own, while patient and healthy donor samples were processed together. TCRB sequences were amplified from cDNA with the immunoSEQ multiplex PCR, producing 87-bp fragments spanning the CDR3 region. Sequencing of the amplicons was performed on the Illumina HiSeq platform. Under the source paper's analysis protocol: PCR bias was corrected computationally using synthetic template baselines, and reads within Hamming distance 2 were collapsed, with unmergeable singletons discarded. Reads were aligned against IMGT to assign V, D and J genes, CDR3 length and insertions or deletions at six rearrangement sites. Clonotype counts were normalized to sorted cell number within each subset before computing true diversity and Gini coefficients with the tcR R package. The overlap coefficient, calculated on TCRB nucleotide sequences, was used to quantify repertoire sharing. As a proxy for the pre-selection repertoire, out-of-frame TCRB sequences from naive cells were analyzed. Imported from immuneACCESS, the table was reduced by TCRdb to in-frame sequences with V and J called. These copies leave out some clones; in studies compared against another copy, an unresolved V gene accounts for under half, and the cause of the remainder is not known. V and J calls and clone size are given by that table; D and trimming were obtained from the DNA. In this sample the table shows almost 250,000 clones, over 12% of which occur a single time. Roughly 0.024% of the sample comes from the top ten.

Broad study findings and their caveats: Sequencing cDNA rather than genomic DNA could over-represent highly expressing activated cells, although activation and CD3 levels did not differ between groups. PCR might favor shorter templates, but patient and control samples were amplified and corrected together, so any skew would affect both groups equally. Because small numbers of individuals were included in the HLA sub-analyses, any influence of HLA type on TCRB rearrangement was left unresolved. Patients with type 1 diabetes made fewer insertions and deleted more nucleotides at VDJ recombination sites, implying thymic rearrangement abnormalities. Type 1 diabetes patients showed a moderate but significant shortening of TCRB CDR3 length in all four CD4+ subsets. Naive, central memory and regulatory TCRB repertoires appeared more similar among patients than among healthy donors.

A single peripheral blood draw of approximately 110 mL on average was collected from each donor into heparinised tubes. A BD FACSAria II and a panel including CD45RO, CCR7, CD25, CD127, CD95 and CD27 were used to sort naive, central memory, regulatory and stem cell-like memory CD4+ T cells. A purity above 95% was achieved for all sorted populations. PBMCs were isolated right away by Lymphoprep density gradient centrifugation and were stained directly, without culture. To minimize batch effects, samples were stained and sorted in pairs, one healthy donor with one patient per experiment. As regards this clone: The target of this receptor is not known. Base qualities are missing; no much larger clone stands one base away.

The V gene is TRBV5-1 and the J gene is TRBJ2-3; the D gene is possibly TRBD2, with 6 bases matching. This TCR was recovered from a woman aged 40 to 50 in good health. The sample consisted of naive CD4+ T cells from blood. This specimen's cell subset or site label, interpreted: true naive CD4+ T cells. This receptor has the CDR3 CASSAGRGLRTDTQYF. At the DNA level, the sequence is TGCGCCAGCAGCGCAGGACGGGGGTTACGCACAGATACGCAGTATTTT. The full variable domain, completed from the reference TRBV5-1 and TRBJ2-3 proteins outside the CDR3, reads KAGVTQTPRYLIKTRGQQVTLSCSPISGHRSVSWYQQTPGQGLQFLFEYFSETQRNKGNFPGRFSGRQFSNSRSEMNVSTLELGDSALYLCASSAGRGLRTDTQYFGPGTRLTVL.